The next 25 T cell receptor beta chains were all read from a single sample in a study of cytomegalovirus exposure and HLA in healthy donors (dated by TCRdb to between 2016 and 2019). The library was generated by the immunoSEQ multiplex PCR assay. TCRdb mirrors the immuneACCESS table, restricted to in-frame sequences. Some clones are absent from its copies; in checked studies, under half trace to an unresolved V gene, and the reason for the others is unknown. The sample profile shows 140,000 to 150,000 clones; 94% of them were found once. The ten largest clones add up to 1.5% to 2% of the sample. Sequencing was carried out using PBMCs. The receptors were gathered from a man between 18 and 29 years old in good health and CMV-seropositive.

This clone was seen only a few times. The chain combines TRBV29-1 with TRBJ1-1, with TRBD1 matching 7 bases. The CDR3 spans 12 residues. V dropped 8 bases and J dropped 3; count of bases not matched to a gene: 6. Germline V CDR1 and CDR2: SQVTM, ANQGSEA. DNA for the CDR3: TGCAGCACTAACAGGGGCTACACTGAAGCTTTCTTT. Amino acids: CSTNRGYTEAFF.

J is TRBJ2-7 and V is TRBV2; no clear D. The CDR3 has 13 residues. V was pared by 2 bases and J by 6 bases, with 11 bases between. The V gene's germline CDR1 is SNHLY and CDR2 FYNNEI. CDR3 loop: CASSEPAASEQYF. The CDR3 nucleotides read TGTGCCAGCAGTGAACCCGCGGCGTCCGAGCAGTACTTC. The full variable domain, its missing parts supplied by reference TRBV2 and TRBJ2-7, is EPEVTQTPSHQVTQMGQEVILRCVPISNHLYFYWYRQILGQKVEFLVSFYNNEISEKSEIFDDQFSVERPDGSNFTLKIRSTKLEDSAMYFCASSEPAASEQYFGPGTRLTVT.

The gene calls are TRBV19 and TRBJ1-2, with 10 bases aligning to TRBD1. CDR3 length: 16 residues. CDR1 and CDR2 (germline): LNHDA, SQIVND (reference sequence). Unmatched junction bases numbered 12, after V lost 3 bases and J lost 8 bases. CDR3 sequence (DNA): TGTGCCAGTAGTATTCCCGACAGGGGGCCAGATCAGGGCTACACCTTC. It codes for CASSIPDRGPDQGYTF.

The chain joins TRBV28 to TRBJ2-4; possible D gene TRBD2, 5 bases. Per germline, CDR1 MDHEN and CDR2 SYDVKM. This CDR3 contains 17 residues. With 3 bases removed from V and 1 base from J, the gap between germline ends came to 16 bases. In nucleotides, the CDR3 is TGTGCCAGCAGTTTCCCCGGACTCCATGGCGCCAAAAACATTCAGTACTTC. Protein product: CASSFPGLHGAKNIQYF. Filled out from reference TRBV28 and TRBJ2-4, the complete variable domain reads DVKVTQSSRYLVKRTGEKVFLECVQDMDHENMFWYRQDPGLGLRLIYFSYDVKMKEKGDIPEGYSVSREKKERFSLILESASTNQTSMYLCASSFPGLHGAKNIQYFGAGTRLSVL.

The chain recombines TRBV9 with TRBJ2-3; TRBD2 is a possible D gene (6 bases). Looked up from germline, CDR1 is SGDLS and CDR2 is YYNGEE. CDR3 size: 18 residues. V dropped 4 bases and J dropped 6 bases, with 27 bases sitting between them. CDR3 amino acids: CASSPRDLAIRGVDTQYF. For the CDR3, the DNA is TGTGCCAGCAGCCCCCGGGACTTAGCCATAAGAGGGGTGGATACGCAGTATTTT.

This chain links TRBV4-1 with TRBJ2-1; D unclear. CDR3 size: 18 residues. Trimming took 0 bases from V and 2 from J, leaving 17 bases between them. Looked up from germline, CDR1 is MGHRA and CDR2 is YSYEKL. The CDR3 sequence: CASSQDLSWAGPYNEQFF. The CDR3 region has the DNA TGCGCCAGCAGCCAAGATTTGTCTTGGGCAGGCCCCTACAATGAGCAGTTCTTC.

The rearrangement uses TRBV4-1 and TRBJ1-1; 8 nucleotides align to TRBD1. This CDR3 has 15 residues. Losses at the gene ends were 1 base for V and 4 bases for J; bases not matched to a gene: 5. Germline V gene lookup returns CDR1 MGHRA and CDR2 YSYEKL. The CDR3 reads CASSQATGGPTEAFF. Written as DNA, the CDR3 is TGCGCCAGCAGCCAAGCCACAGGGGGTCCCACTGAAGCTTTCTTT.

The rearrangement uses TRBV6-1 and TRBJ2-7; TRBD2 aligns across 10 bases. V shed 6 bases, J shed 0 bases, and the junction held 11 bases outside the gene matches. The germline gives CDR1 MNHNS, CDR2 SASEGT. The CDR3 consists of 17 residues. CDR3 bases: TGTGCCAGCAGCGAACACCGGCTAGCGGGGGCCTCCTACGAGCAGTACTTC. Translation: CASSEHRLAGASYEQYF.

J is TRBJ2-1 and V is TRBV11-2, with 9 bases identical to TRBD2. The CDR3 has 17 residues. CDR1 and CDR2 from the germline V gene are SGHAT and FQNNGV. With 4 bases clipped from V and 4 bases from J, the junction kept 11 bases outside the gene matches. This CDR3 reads CASSSPPLAGSYNEQFF. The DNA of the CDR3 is TGTGCCAGCAGCTCTCCTCCACTAGCGGGTTCTTACAATGAGCAGTTCTTC.

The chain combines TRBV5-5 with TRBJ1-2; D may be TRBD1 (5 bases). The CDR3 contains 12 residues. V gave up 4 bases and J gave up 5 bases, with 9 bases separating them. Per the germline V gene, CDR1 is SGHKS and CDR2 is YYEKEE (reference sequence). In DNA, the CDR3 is TGTGCCAGCAGCCTGGGACTTTATGGCTACACCTTC. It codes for CASSLGLYGYTF.

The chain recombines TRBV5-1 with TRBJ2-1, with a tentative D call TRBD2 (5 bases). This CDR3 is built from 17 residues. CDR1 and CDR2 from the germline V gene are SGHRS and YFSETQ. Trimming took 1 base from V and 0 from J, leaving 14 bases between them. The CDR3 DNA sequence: TGCGCCAGCAGCTTGTTTCCTACCACTAGCTCCTACAATGAGCAGTTCTTC. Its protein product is CASSLFPTTSSYNEQFF.

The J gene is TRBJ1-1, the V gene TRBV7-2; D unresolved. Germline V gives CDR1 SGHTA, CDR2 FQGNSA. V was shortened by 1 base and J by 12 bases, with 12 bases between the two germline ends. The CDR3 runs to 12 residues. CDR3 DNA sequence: TGTGCCAGCAGCTTAGTCAGTGATCCGACTTTCTTT. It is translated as CASSLVSDPTFF. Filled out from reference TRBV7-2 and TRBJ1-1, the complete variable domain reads GAGVSQSPSNKVTEKGKDVELRCDPISGHTALYWYRQSLGQGLEFLIYFQGNSAPDKSGLPSDRFSAERTGGSVSTLTIQRTQQEDSAVYLCASSLVSDPTFFGQGTRLTVV.

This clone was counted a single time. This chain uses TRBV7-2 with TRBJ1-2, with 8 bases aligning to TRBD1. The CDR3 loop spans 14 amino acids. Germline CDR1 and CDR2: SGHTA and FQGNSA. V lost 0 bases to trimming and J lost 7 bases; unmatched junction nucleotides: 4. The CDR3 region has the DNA TGTGCCAGCAGCTTAGCAGCAGGGGGCAGTGGCTACACCTTC. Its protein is CASSLAAGGSGYTF.

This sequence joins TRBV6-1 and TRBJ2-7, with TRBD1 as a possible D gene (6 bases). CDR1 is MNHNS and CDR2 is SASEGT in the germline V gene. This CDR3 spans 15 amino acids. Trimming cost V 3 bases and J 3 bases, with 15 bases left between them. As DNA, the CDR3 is TGTGCCAGCAGTGAGCCGGACAGAAACTACTACGAGCAGTACTTC. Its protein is CASSEPDRNYYEQYF.

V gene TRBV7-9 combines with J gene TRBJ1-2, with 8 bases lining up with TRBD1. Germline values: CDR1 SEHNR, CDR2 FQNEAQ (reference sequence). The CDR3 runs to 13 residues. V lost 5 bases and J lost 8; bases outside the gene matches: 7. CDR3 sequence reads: CASSLDRVAGYTF. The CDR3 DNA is TGTGCCAGCAGCCTGGACAGGGTGGCGGGCTACACCTTC. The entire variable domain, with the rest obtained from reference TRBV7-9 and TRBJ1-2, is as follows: DTGVSQNPRHKITKRGQNVTFRCDPISEHNRLYWYRQTLGQGPEFLTYFQNEAQLEKSRLLSDRFSAERPKGSFSTLEIQRTEQGDSAMYLCASSLDRVAGYTFGSGTRLTVV.

The DNA for the CDR3 is TGTGCCAGCTCACCAGGGACAGACTTTAATGAAAAACTGTTTTTT. Translating gives CASSPGTDFNEKLFF. The rearrangement links TRBV18 to TRBJ1-4, with 7 bases that match TRBD1. The length of the CDR3 is 15 residues. Germline loops: CDR1 KGHSH, CDR2 LQKENI. The V and J ends lost 2 bases and 4 bases, in that order; junction bases with no gene match: 4.

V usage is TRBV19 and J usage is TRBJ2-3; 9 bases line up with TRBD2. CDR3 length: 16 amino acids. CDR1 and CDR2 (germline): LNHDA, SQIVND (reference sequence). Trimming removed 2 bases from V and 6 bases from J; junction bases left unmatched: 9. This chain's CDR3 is CASSIKEASGKDTQYF. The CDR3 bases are TGTGCCAGTAGTATAAAGGAGGCTAGCGGGAAGGATACGCAGTATTTT.

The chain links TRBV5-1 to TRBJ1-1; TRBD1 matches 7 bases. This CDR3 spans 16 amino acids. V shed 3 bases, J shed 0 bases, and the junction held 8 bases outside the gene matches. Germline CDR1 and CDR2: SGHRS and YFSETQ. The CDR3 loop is CASSSRQGQMNTEAFF. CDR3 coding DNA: TGCGCCAGCAGCTCTAGACAGGGCCAAATGAACACTGAAGCTTTCTTT. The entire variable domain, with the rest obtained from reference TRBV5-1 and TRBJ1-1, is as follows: KAGVTQTPRYLIKTRGQQVTLSCSPISGHRSVSWYQQTPGQGLQFLFEYFSETQRNKGNFPGRFSGRQFSNSRSEMNVSTLELGDSALYLCASSSRQGQMNTEAFFGQGTRLTVV.

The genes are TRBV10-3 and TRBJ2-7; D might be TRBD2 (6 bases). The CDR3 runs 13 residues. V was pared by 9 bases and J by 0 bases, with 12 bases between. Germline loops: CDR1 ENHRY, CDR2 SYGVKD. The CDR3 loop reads CAIRDSRSYEQYF. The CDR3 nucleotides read TGTGCCATTCGGGACTCCCGCTCCTACGAGCAGTACTTC.

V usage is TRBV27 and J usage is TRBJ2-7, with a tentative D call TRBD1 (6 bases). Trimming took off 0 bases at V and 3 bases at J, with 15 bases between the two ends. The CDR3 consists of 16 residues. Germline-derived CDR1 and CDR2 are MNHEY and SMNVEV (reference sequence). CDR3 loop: CASSLSRDKTGYEQYF. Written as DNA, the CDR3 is TGTGCCAGCAGTTTATCGAGGGATAAGACAGGCTACGAGCAGTACTTC.

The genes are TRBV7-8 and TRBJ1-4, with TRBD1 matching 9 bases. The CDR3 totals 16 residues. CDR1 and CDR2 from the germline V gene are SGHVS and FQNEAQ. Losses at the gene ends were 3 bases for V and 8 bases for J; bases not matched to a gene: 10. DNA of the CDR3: TGTGCCAGCAGCTTTTCACCGGGACAGGGTAGGGAAAAACTGTTTTTT. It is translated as CASSFSPGQGREKLFF.

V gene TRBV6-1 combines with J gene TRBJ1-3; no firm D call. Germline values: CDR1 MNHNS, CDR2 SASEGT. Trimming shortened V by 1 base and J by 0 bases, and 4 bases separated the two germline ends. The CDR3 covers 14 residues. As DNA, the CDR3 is TGTGCCAGCAGTGAAGTATTCTCTGGAAACACCATATATTTT. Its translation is CASSEVFSGNTIYF.

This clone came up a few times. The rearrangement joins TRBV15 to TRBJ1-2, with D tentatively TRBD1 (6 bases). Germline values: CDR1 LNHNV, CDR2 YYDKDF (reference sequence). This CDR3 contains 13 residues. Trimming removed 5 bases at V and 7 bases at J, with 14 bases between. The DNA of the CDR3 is TGTGCCACCAGCGGGATAATCAGGGGTGGCTACACCTTC. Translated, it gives CATSGIIRGGYTF. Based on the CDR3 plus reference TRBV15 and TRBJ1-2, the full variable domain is DAMVIQNPRYQVTQFGKPVTLSCSQTLNHNVMYWYQQKSSQAPKLLFHYYDKDFNNEADTPDNFQSRRPNTSFCFLDIRSPGLGDTAMYLCATSGIIRGGYTFGSGTRLTVV.

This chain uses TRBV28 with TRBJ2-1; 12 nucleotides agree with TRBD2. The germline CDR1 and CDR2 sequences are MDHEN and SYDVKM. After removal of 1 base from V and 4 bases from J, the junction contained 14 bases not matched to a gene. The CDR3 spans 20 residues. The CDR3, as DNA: TGTGCCAGCAGTTTATTGATTAGGAGGTCTAGCGGGAGGGGATACAATGAGCAGTTCTTC. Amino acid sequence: CASSLLIRRSSGRGYNEQFF.

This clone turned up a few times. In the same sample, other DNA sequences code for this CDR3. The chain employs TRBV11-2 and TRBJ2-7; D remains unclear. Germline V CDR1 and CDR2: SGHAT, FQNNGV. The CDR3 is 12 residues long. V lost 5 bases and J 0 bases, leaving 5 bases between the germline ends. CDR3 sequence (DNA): TGTGCCAGCAGCCTAAGCTCCTACGAGCAGTACTTC. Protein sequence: CASSLSSYEQYF. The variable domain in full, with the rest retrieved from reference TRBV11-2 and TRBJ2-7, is EAGVAQSPRYKIIEKRQSVAFWCNPISGHATLYWYQQILGQGPKLLIQFQNNGVVDDSQLPKDRFSAERLKGVDSTLKIQPAKLEDSAVYLCASSLSSYEQYFGPGTRLTVT.